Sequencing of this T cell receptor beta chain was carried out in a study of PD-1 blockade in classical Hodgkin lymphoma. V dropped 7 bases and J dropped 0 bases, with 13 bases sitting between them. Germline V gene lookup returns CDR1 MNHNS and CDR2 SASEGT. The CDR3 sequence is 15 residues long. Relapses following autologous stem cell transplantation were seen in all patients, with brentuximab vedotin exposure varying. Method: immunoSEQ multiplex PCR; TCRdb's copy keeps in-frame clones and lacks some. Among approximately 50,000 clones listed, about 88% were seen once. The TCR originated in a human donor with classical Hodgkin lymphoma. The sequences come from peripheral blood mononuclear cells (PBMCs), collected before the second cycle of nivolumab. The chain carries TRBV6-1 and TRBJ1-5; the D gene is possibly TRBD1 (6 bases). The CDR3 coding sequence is TGTGCCAGCAACCCGGGACACTATAGCAATCAGCCCCAGCATTTT. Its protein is CASNPGHYSNQPQHF.